Sequencing of this T cell receptor (beta chain) was carried out in a study of vaccination and CD4 T cells after COVID-19 (dated by TCRdb to 2021 to 2024). Regarding the research as a whole: Every convalescent patient had a positive nasal swab PCR test for SARS-CoV-2, with mild disease in 9 or 10 patients and severe disease in one. The convalescent cohort comprised six males and four females, including two Hispanic individuals, seven Caucasians, two Asians and one multiracial person. Participants got two doses of the Pfizer-BioNTech BNT162b2 vaccine (n=8) or two doses of the Moderna mRNA-1273 vaccine (n=2). Post-COVID blood samples from convalescent patients were collected a median of around 100 days after diagnosis, with a range of 35 to 161 days. The time from the second vaccine dose to post-vaccine blood sampling had a median of roughly 79 days and ranged from 14 to 241 days. For stimulating the cultures, overlapping spike peptide pools were used, derived from SARS-CoV-2 as well as from the common cold coronaviruses HCoV-NL63, HCoV-OC43 and HCoV-229E. Control cultures used a CEFX viral epitope pool as positive control, an HIV-1 Nef peptide pool as negative control, or no peptide. The spike-specific CD4+ TCR repertoire was compared before and after mRNA vaccination in over nine COVID-19 convalescent patients and a handful of infection-naive healthy vaccine recipients. What the research found in general, with its limitations: An increase in the median number of SARS-CoV-2-reactive clonotypes from 20 to 25 after infection to approximately 41 after vaccination was observed, but the change was not found to be significant. The study included relatively few convalescent patients and did not analyze early timepoints after natural infection. Among convalescent patients, a median 86.3% of the SARS-CoV-2-reactive clones seen after vaccination appeared only after vaccination, which suggests priming specific to the vaccine. Of the vaccine-specific clones found in convalescent patients, nearly all (304 of 307) were mono-reactive for SARS-CoV-2 spike instead of being cross-reactive with common cold coronaviruses.

To prepare the library, PCR was applied. DNA from cultured CD4+ T cells underwent TCR sequencing with the Oncomine TCR Beta short-read assay at the Johns Hopkins FTIC core. The QIAamp micro DNA kit was used to extract genomic DNA from the cultured CD4+ T cells. Oncomine TCR Beta libraries made from cultured CD4+ T cells were pooled using unique dual indexes and sequenced on an Illumina iSeq 100. The paper's data handling went like this. Non-productive sequences were removed, and CDR3s that did not start with C, did not end with F or W, or were shorter than 7 amino acids were discarded. The MANAFEST web application was used to identify antigen-specific clonotypes by comparing peptide-stimulated wells against reference wells and other culture wells. To be called positive, a clone needed an FDR below 0.05, an odds ratio above 5, and a productive frequency above 0.1% in at least two of three replicate wells. Clonotypes that were significantly expanded in both SARS-CoV-2 spike wells and at least one common cold coronavirus spike condition were defined as cross-reactive. Levenshtein distances (stringdist) and unrooted phylogenetic trees (ape) in R version 3.6.1 were used to assess CDR3 homology. TCRdb reanalyzed the raw reads on its own, using fastp at Q25 for trimming and MiXCR for clone calling, and kept in-frame beta chains. For every CDR3 protein sequence, its rows merge into one entry that carries the most common genes and DNA. Here the V and J calls rest on TCRdb's processing, not on the authors' analysis. For this sample the table gives some 13,000 distinct CDR3 sequences, of which 35% were detected only once. 9.5% to 13% of the sample is in the top ten clones.

Including both end residues, the CDR3 is 14 amino acids long. This entry keeps only the CDR3 DNA: 42 bases, framed from base 1. Reading the germline V gene gives CDR1 MNHNS and CDR2 SASEGT. The V end loses 0 bases and the J end loses 6 bases, and a stretch of 11 bases separates them. In the paper's terms, the treatment or condition label means: roughly 10-day PBMC culture with coronavirus spike peptide pools or control peptides (ViraFEST assay). The ViraFEST assay, used in the study, expanded antigen-specific T cells with peptide pools and then identified the expanded clonotypes through TCR sequencing. Positive SARS-CoV-2 PCR tests in the convalescent patients dated from March to December 2020, before Alpha, Beta and Delta variants emerged in the United States. Each well held 2.2 million or so PBMCs cultured with roughly 10 ug/ml peptide pools in IMDM containing approximately 5% human AB serum and approximately 10 IU/ml IL-2. On days 3 and 7, half of the culture medium was replaced with fresh IL-2-containing medium. After approximately eleven days of culture, CD4+ T cells were isolated by negative selection using the EasySep CD4+ T cell isolation kit. Ficoll-Paque Plus gradient centrifugation was used to isolate PBMCs from whole blood, and the isolated PBMCs were then either used fresh or cryopreserved at -140C. In general, triplicate wells were set up for every culture condition.

Concerning this clonotype itself: The antigen it recognizes is unknown. The CDR3 does not close with the conserved phenylalanine or tryptophan, likely indicating a read error.

This sequence was found in a human donor who had recovered from COVID-19. Sequencing used CD4+ T cells from blood, cultured in vitro. The chain links TRBV6-1 with TRBJ2-5; matching of 6 bases hints at TRBD2 as the D gene. The DNA sequence is TGTGCCAGCAGTGAAGCGGGAGGAGCTCAGACCCAGTACTAC. It translates to CASSEAGGAQTQYY.